This is a list of T cell receptor beta chains from one sample in a study of neurological immune-mediated disorders. TCRdb used MiXCR to reprocess the 5' RACE reads, holding one entry per CDR3 protein. The table lists roughly 60,000 distinct CDR3 sequences, roughly 11% of them singletons. The sequencing input was PBMCs. The origin of the receptors is a man aged 60 to 69 in good health. The CDR3 runs from the conserved cysteine through the conserved F or W. The D gene is left open where the match is weak. Only part of the rows carry a size: once, few, many, or a class if the clone is expanded.

d_gene,len,j_gene,abundance,v_gene,CDR3nt,CDR3aa
-,15,TRBJ2-3,-,TRBV20-1,TGCAGTGCCGACGGGACACCCTCTAGCACAGATACGCAGTATTTT,CSADGTPSSTDTQYF
TRBD2,14,TRBJ2-3,many,TRBV12-3/TRBV12-4,TGTGCCAGCAGTTTCGGGGGGGGCACAGATACGCAGTATTTT,CASSFGGGTDTQYF
-,14,TRBJ2-7,many,TRBV7-9,TGTGCCAGCAGCTTAAGTGGCCCGTTCGACGAGCAGTACTTC,CASSLSGPFDEQYF
-,11,TRBJ1-2,many,TRBV6-5,TGTGCCAGCAGTTACGGTTCTGGCTACACCTTC,CASSYGSGYTF
-,14,TRBJ1-3,many,TRBV7-2,TGTGCCAGCAGCTCTACGAACCGTGGAAACACCATATATTTT,CASSSTNRGNTIYF
TRBD1,15,TRBJ2-1,many,TRBV5-1,TGCGCCAGCACCTCGGGACAGCCCAAAGTAAATGAGCAGTTCTTC,CASTSGQPKVNEQFF
-,15,TRBJ1-4,-,TRBV7-9,TGTGCCAGCAGCTACCGACAGGCAACTAATGAAAAACTGTTTTTT,CASSYRQATNEKLFF
TRBD1,15,TRBJ2-7,many,TRBV20-1,TGCAGTGCTAGGCCCTCAGGAGACAGGGTTGCCGAGCAGTACTTC,CSARPSGDRVAEQYF
TRBD2,14,TRBJ2-7,many,TRBV27,TGTGCCAGCCGAAAAAGGGAGGGTCCCTACGAGCAGTACTTC,CASRKREGPYEQYF
-,12,TRBJ2-7,many,TRBV6-2/TRBV6-3,TGTGCCAGCAGTTACCCCACCTACGAGCAGTACTTC,CASSYPTYEQYF
-,12,TRBJ2-5,-,TRBV7-2,TGTGCCATCAGGGTGCGGGGTGAGACCCAGTACTTC,CAIRVRGETQYF
-,16,TRBJ1-2,-,TRBV5-1,TGCGCCAGCAGCTTCCCCGGAACAATGGGCGCCGATGGCTACACCTTC,CASSFPGTMGADGYTF
-,15,TRBJ2-4,many,TRBV3-1,TGTGCCAGCAGCCAAGTGACGGGGAGCGGAAACATTCAGTACTTC,CASSQVTGSGNIQYF
-,15,TRBJ2-4,-,TRBV20-1,TGCAGTGCTCTTACCGGGGTGATCAGCAAAAACATTCAGTACTTC,CSALTGVISKNIQYF
-,14,TRBJ1-4,many,TRBV20-1,TGCAGTGCTAGAGGAATGGGGGAAGATGAAAAACTGTTTTTT,CSARGMGEDEKLFF
TRBD2,16,TRBJ2-1,many,TRBV29-1,TGCAGCGTTGGGCTAGCGGGGGGGTCTATTACCGGTGAGCAGTTCTTC,CSVGLAGGSITGEQFF
TRBD1,16,TRBJ2-2,many,TRBV5-5,TGTGCCAGCAGCTTGGGCACAGGGGTGAGCACCGGGGAGCTGTTTTTT,CASSLGTGVSTGELFF
-,11,TRBJ2-3,many,TRBV29-1,TGCAGCGTTGGACTAACAGATACGCAGTATTTT,CSVGLTDTQYF
TRBD1,15,TRBJ1-5,many,TRBV20-1,TGCAGTGCTAGGCCAGACAGGGCTTTGGGTCAGCCCCAGCATTTT,CSARPDRALGQPQHF
-,16,TRBJ2-4,many,TRBV7-2,TGTGCCAGCAGCCTCCTTGGACCACAGGCTAAAAACATTCAGTACTTC,CASSLLGPQAKNIQYF
-,14,TRBJ2-2,many,TRBV5-1,TGCGCCAGCAGCCCCTCGTGGAACACCGGGGAGCTGTTTTTT,CASSPSWNTGELFF
TRBD1,14,TRBJ2-7,-,TRBV3-1,TGTGCCAGCAGCCAGTGGGACAGGTCGGGGGAGCAGTACTTC,CASSQWDRSGEQYF
-,14,TRBJ2-1,many,TRBV18,TGTGCCAGCTCACCAGCTAGCTCCTACAATGAGCAGTTCTTC,CASSPASSYNEQFF
-,12,TRBJ2-3,many,TRBV2,TGTGCCAGCAGGCCCGACGCAGATACGCAGTATTTT,CASRPDADTQYF
TRBD2,15,TRBJ2-3,many,TRBV7-9,TGTGCCAGCAGGCGGACTAGCGGGGGGCCTGATACGCAGTATTTT,CASRRTSGGPDTQYF
-,14,TRBJ2-7,many,TRBV20-1,TGCAGTGCGGGGAGAGGAGGGCGGAGGTACGAGCAGTACTTC,CSAGRGGRRYEQYF
TRBD1,13,TRBJ2-4,many,TRBV2,TGTGCCAGCCGACGGGACAGTACGGATATTCAGTACTTC,CASRRDSTDIQYF
TRBD1,17,TRBJ1-1,many,TRBV5-1,TGCGCCAGCAGCAGACGGGGACAGGGTAGGGGGAACACTGAAGCTTTCTTT,CASSRRGQGRGNTEAFF
-,13,TRBJ1-1,many,TRBV20-1,TGCAGTGCTAGAGTTACAGGGTTGGCCGAAGCTTTCTTT,CSARVTGLAEAFF
TRBD1,14,TRBJ2-5,many,TRBV7-2,TGTGCCAGCAGCTCCATGGGACAGGGAAAAGCCCAGTACTTC,CASSSMGQGKAQYF
-,12,TRBJ1-3,many,TRBV15,TGTGCCACCAGCCTCTCTGGAAACACCATATATTTT,CATSLSGNTIYF
TRBD2,15,TRBJ2-1,many,TRBV6-2/TRBV6-3,TGTGCCAGCATAGGCGGGGGGGCAGGTTTGGATGAGCAGTTCTTC,CASIGGGAGLDEQFF
TRBD1,15,TRBJ2-7,-,TRBV3-1,TGTGCCAGCAGCGAAGGACAGGGGGTTACCTACGAGCAGTACTTC,CASSEGQGVTYEQYF
TRBD1,14,TRBJ2-5,many,TRBV7-2,TGTGCCAGCACCTTAGACAGGGGAAAGGAGACCCAGTACTTC,CASTLDRGKETQYF
-,16,TRBJ2-4,-,TRBV5-1,TGCGCCAGCAGCTTACCGGACCCATTCGGCAAAAACATTCAGTACTTC,CASSLPDPFGKNIQYF
TRBD2,16,TRBJ2-5,many,TRBV11-2,TGTGCCAGCAGCTTAACGGGGGGGTCGTACCAAGAGACCCAGTACTTC,CASSLTGGSYQETQYF
TRBD2,18,TRBJ2-3,many,TRBV7-2,TGTGCCAGCAGCTCCAGGACTAGCGGGGGGGGTAGCACAGATACGCAGTATTTT,CASSSRTSGGGSTDTQYF
-,15,TRBJ2-5,-,TRBV20-1,TGCAGTGCTAGAGATGGGGCTGACCCCAAAGAGACCAAGTACTTC,CSARDGADPKETKYF
-,15,TRBJ2-7,many,TRBV7-2,TGTGCCAGCAGCCTCGCCCCCTCCCTGTCCTACGAGCAGTACTTC,CASSLAPSLSYEQYF
-,15,TRBJ2-6,many,TRBV7-2,TGTGCCAGCAGCTTACGGACAACTGGGGCCAACGTCCTGACTTTC,CASSLRTTGANVLTF
-,13,TRBJ1-2,-,TRBV28,TGTGCCAGCAGGGGTAGGGGTAACTATGGCTACACCTTC,CASRGRGNYGYTF
-,15,TRBJ1-6,many,TRBV12-3/TRBV12-4,TGTGCCAGCAGTTTAGATGGGCGACCTAATTCACCCCTCCACTTT,CASSLDGRPNSPLHF
TRBD1,15,TRBJ1-1,-,TRBV3-1,TGTGCCAGCAGCTCATGGGACAGGGGGAACACTGAAGCTTTCTTT,CASSSWDRGNTEAFF
-,12,TRBJ1-5,-,TRBV18,TGTGCCAGCTCACCAGACCTTGGGCCCCAGCATTTT,CASSPDLGPQHF
-,14,TRBJ2-3,many,TRBV12-3/TRBV12-4,TGTGCCAGCAGTTTCGGTCAGCCTACAGATACGCAGTATTTT,CASSFGQPTDTQYF